Listed below are T cell receptor beta chains from one sample, sequenced in a study of shared clonotypes between healthy human individuals. TCRdb's copy holds only in-frame clones and misses some; the assay was immunoSEQ multiplex PCR. Among more than 400,000 clones listed, approximately 78% were seen once. Sequencing used PBMCs. Receptor source: a woman between 35 and 50 years old in good health. Some clones in this sample may be carry-over from other donors' samples. The CDR3 runs from the conserved cysteine through the conserved F or W.

j_call v_call cdr3_aa
TRBJ1-2 TRBV30 CAWSPTGADGYTF
TRBJ2-5 TRBV5-1 CASSLAGQQETQYF
TRBJ2-7 TRBV28 CASSPRDIGVEQYF
TRBJ1-3 TRBV14 CASSPSGFSFNTIYF
TRBJ2-1 TRBV7-9 CASVLAAIYNEQFF
TRBJ1-4 TRBV5-1 CASSTGGLTNEKLFF
TRBJ1-4 TRBV6-6 CASSYGRQGEKLFF
TRBJ1-2 TRBV18 CASSPGQGLYYGYTF
TRBJ1-2 TRBV30 CAWSLGIYGYTF
TRBJ1-2 TRBV28 CASSVNYGYTF
TRBJ2-1 TRBV15 CATSRELAGGYNEQFF
TRBJ1-5 TRBV27 CASSFRGSNQPQHF
TRBJ2-5 TRBV19 CASSWGRGAPQGETQYF
TRBJ1-1 TRBV10-2 CASRVNTEAFF
TRBJ1-5 TRBV2 CAVNRGGNQPQHF
TRBJ2-1 TRBV5-1 CASSLSASGGHNEQFF
. TRBV4-2 CASGRLAEGSYEQYF
TRBJ2-1 TRBV7-6 CASTSGSNYNEQFF
TRBJ2-1 TRBV11-2 CASSLYADEQFF
TRBJ1-2 TRBV4-1 CASSQDRVNGGNYGYTF